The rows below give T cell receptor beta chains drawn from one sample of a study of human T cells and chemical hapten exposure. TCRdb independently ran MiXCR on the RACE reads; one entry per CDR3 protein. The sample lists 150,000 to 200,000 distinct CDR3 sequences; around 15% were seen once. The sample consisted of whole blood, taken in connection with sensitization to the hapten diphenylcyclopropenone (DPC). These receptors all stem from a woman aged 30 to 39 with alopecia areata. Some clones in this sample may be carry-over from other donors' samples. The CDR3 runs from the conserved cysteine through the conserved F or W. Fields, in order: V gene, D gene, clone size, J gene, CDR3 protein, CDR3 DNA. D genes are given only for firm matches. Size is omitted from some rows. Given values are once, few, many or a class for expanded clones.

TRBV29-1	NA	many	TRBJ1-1	CSVGRKGAFTEAFF	TGCAGCGTCGGGAGAAAAGGGGCCTTCACTGAAGCTTTCTTT
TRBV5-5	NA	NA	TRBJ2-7	CASSPNTGNYEQYF	TGTGCCAGCAGCCCCAACACAGGAAACTACGAGCAGTACTTC
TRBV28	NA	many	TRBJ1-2	CASSSPAANYGYTF	TGTGCCAGCAGTTCCCCGGCGGCGAACTATGGCTACACCTTC
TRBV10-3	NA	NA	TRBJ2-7	CAISADSPSTYEQYF	TGTGCCATCAGTGCCGACAGTCCCTCGACCTACGAGCAGTACTTC
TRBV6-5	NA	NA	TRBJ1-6	CASSYSSASSYNSPLHF	TGTGCCAGCAGTTACTCGTCGGCAAGCTCCTATAATTCACCCCTCCACTTT
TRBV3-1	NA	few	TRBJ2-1	CASSPGVAPYNEQFF	TGTGCCAGCAGCCCCGGGGTAGCGCCCTACAATGAGCAGTTCTTC
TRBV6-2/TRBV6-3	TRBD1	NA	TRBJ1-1	CASSYGGQGYPNTEAFF	TGTGCCAGCAGTTACGGGGGACAGGGATACCCGAACACTGAAGCTTTCTTT
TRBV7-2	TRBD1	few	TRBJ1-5	CASSSRGSNQPQHF	TGTGCCAGCAGCTCCAGGGGGAGCAATCAGCCCCAGCATTTT
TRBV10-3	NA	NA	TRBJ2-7	CAISESVGKGDQITYEQYF	TGTGCCATCAGTGAGTCGGTTGGCAAGGGGGACCAAATCACCTACGAGCAGTACTTC
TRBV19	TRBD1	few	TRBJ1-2	CASNFDRGRYGYTF	TGTGCCAGTAACTTCGACAGGGGTCGGTATGGCTACACCTTC
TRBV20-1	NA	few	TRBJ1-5	CSGQGGGQPQHF	TGCAGTGGGCAGGGAGGCGGTCAGCCCCAGCATTTT
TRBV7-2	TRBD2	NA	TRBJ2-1	CASSPGLAGAYNEQFF	TGTGCCAGCAGCCCCGGACTAGCGGGGGCCTACAATGAGCAGTTCTTC
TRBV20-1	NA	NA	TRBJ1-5	CSAPKGRGKVNQPQHF	TGCAGTGCTCCCAAGGGCAGGGGAAAAGTTAATCAGCCCCAGCATTTT
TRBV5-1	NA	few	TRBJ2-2	CASSSEGDTGELFF	TGCGCCAGCAGCTCGGAGGGAGACACCGGGGAGCTGTTTTTT
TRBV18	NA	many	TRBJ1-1	CASSPRRDAAEAFF	TGTGCCAGCTCACCGAGACGGGATGCCGCTGAAGCTTTCTTT
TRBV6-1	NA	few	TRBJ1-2	CASGRTDNYGYTF	TGTGCCAGCGGCAGGACAGACAACTATGGCTACACCTTC
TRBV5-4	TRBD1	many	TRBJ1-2	CASSQGTGGNGYTF	TGTGCCAGCAGCCAAGGGACAGGGGGGAATGGCTACACCTTC
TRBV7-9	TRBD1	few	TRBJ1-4	CASSGDRETTNEKLFF	TGTGCCAGCAGCGGGGACAGAGAAACAACTAATGAAAAACTGTTTTTT
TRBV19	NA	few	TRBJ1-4	CASSGGGSNEKLFF	TGTGCCAGTAGCGGGGGGGGAAGTAATGAAAAACTGTTTTTT
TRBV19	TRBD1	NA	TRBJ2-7	CASTGTGGLYEQYF	TGTGCCAGTACTGGGACAGGGGGCCTCTACGAGCAGTACTTC
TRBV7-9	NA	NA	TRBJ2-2	CASSDPDRTTGELFF	TGTGCCAGCAGCGACCCCGACCGTACCACCGGGGAGCTGTTTTTT
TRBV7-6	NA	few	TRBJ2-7	CASSLAGPQSYEQYF	TGTGCCAGCAGCTTAGCCGGGCCCCAGTCCTACGAGCAGTACTTC
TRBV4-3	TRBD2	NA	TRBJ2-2	CASSQFTSGRYSGELFF	TGCGCCAGCAGCCAATTTACTAGCGGGAGGTATTCCGGGGAGCTGTTTTTT
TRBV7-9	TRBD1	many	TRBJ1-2	CASSPQDRGFAGYTF	TGTGCCAGCAGCCCCCAGGACAGGGGCTTCGCTGGCTACACCTTC
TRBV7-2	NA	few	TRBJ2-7	CASSQSRLSAYEQYF	TGTGCCAGCAGCCAGTCCAGATTGAGCGCCTACGAGCAGTACTTC
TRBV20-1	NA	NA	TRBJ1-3	CSAWDGYGNTIYF	TGCAGTGCTTGGGATGGGTACGGAAACACCATATATTTT
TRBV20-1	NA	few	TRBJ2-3	CSASRGTVDTDTQYF	TGCAGTGCTAGCCGCGGGACAGTCGACACAGATACGCAGTATTTT
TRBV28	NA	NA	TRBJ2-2	CASSPSTLNTGELFF	TGTGCCAGCAGTCCGAGCACTCTGAACACCGGGGAGCTGTTTTTT
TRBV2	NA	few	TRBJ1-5	CASSEATGDRNQPQHF	TGTGCCAGCAGTGAAGCGACGGGGGACCGCAATCAGCCCCAGCATTTT
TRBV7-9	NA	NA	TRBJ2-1	CASSSLMAGTYNEQFF	TGTGCCAGCAGCTCCCTTATGGCGGGGACCTACAATGAGCAGTTCTTC
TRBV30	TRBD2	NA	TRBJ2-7	CACPGVAGSYEQYF	TGTGCCTGCCCGGGGGTAGCGGGAAGCTACGAGCAGTACTTC
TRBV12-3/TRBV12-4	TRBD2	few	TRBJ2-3	CASMGGVPDTQYF	TGTGCCAGCATGGGAGGGGTTCCAGATACGCAGTATTTT
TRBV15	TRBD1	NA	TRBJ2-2	CATSRRQGATGELFF	TGTGCCACCAGCCGAAGACAGGGTGCGACCGGGGAGCTGTTTTTT
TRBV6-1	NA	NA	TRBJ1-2	CASSETRTGGTF	TGTGCCAGCAGTGAAACGAGAACAGGCGGCACCTTC
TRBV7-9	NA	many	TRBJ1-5	CASSSSDGGNQPQHF	TGTGCCAGCAGCTCCAGCGATGGAGGCAATCAGCCCCAGCATTTT
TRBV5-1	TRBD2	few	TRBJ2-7	CASSPGGTSEHRGYF	TGCGCCAGCAGCCCGGGGGGGACTAGCGAACACCGCGGGTACTTC
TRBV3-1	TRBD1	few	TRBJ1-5	CASSPGTGGDPGNQPQHF	TGTGCCAGCAGCCCCGGGACAGGGGGTGACCCTGGCAATCAGCCCCAGCATTTT
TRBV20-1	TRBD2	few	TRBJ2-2	CSARRISGRAAGELFF	TGCAGTGCTAGAAGGATTAGCGGGAGGGCCGCCGGGGAGCTGTTTTTT
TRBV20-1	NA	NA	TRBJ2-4	CSARVEAKNIQYF	TGCAGTGCTAGAGTGGAAGCCAAAAACATTCAGTACTTC
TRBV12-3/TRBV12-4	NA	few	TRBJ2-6	CASSLFGTKGGSGANVLTF	TGTGCCAGCAGTTTATTTGGGACGAAGGGAGGCTCTGGGGCCAACGTCCTGACTTTC
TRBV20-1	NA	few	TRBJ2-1	CSARQVLSYNEQFF	TGCAGTGCTAGACAGGTTTTGTCCTACAATGAGCAGTTCTTC
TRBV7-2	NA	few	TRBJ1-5	CASSLAGSDQPQHF	TGTGCCAGCAGCTTAGCGGGTTCTGATCAGCCCCAGCATTTT
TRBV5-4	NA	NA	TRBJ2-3	CASSLDGVTDTQYF	TGTGCCAGCAGCTTGGACGGGGTAACGGATACGCAGTATTTT
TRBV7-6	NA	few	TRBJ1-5	CASSPRGGLNNNQPQHF	TGTGCCAGCAGCCCCCGGGGGGGGCTGAATAACAATCAGCCCCAGCATTTT
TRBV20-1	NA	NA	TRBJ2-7	CSARLGPHEQYF	TGCAGTGCCCGACTAGGGCCCCACGAGCAGTACTTC
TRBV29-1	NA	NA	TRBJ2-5	CSAMYGVETQYF	TGCAGCGCAATGTACGGGGTTGAGACCCAGTACTTC
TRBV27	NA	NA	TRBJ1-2	CASSPTGRDYGYTF	TGTGCCAGCAGCCCAACAGGAAGAGACTATGGCTACACCTTC
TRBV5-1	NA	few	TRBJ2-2	CASRPGLLNTGELFF	TGCGCCAGCAGACCGGGACTCTTGAACACCGGGGAGCTGTTTTTT
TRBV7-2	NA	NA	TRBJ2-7	CASSLHPTRMGEQYF	TGTGCCAGCAGCTTACACCCGACCCGTATGGGCGAGCAGTACTTC
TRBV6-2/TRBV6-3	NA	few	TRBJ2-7	CASSYSGSAEQYF	TGTGCCAGCAGTTACTCCGGCAGCGCCGAGCAGTACTTC
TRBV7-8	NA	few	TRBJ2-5	CASSLTGVGLETQYF	TGTGCCAGCAGCTTAACGGGAGTAGGGTTAGAGACCCAGTACTTC
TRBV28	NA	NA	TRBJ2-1	CASSLSAYEQFF	TGTGCCAGCAGTTTATCAGCATATGAGCAGTTCTTC